This entry lists 16 T cell receptor beta chains sequenced from one sample in a study of beta chain features in type 1 diabetes (dated by TCRdb to between 2017 and 2018). Overall results and qualifications from the work: Type 1 diabetes patients showed a moderate but significant shortening of TCRB CDR3 length in all four CD4+ subsets.

Library creation used the immunoSEQ multiplex PCR assay. All of the isolated RNA was reverse transcribed with the High Capacity cDNA Reverse Transcription Kit, so expressed TCRB transcripts were sequenced. The table was pulled from immuneACCESS by TCRdb, which kept in-frame rearrangements only. Such tables lose some clones; where checked, under half of the loss comes from unresolved V genes, and the rest has no known cause. Counted in this sample were about 700,000 clones; about an eighth of them appeared once. Of the sample, 0.022% falls within the top ten clones. These receptors lack a known antigen. Specimen: naive CD4+ T cells from blood. The label giving this sample's cell subset or site can be read as: true naive CD4+ T cells. The source is a man aged 18 to 30 with type 1 diabetes.

The rearrangement links TRBV15 to TRBJ2-5; the D call may be TRBD1 or TRBD2 (5 bases each). The CDR3 runs to 17 residues. Trimming stripped 6 bases from V and 1 base from J, with 21 bases between. Germline assignment: CDR1 LNHNV and CDR2 YYDKDF (reference sequence). The CDR3 is CATRGRVAPFSQETQYF. The CDR3 bases are TGTGCCACCAGGGGACGGGTAGCCCCCTTTTCCCAAGAGACCCAGTACTTC.

This clone was counted between two and nine times. V is TRBV15 and J is TRBJ2-2; 7 bases map to TRBD1. Per germline, CDR1 LNHNV and CDR2 YYDKDF (reference sequence). Unmatched junction bases numbered 7, after V lost 1 base and J lost 8 bases. The CDR3 extends over 15 amino acids. The CDR3 reads CATSRGDRELGELFF. CDR3 nucleotides: TGTGCCACCAGCAGAGGAGACAGGGAGCTGGGGGAGCTGTTTTTT.

This clone appeared a few times. The CDR3 is CAISFEEKNIQYF. The CDR3 DNA is TGTGCCATCAGTTTCGAGGAGAAAAACATTCAGTACTTC. V gene TRBV10-3 combines with J gene TRBJ2-4; D gene uncertain. Trimming stripped 5 bases from V and 4 bases from J, with 9 bases between. CDR1 is ENHRY, CDR2 SYGVKD, per germline. The CDR3 has 13 residues.

This clone was seen more than once but under ten times. The identical CDR3 is also encoded by other nucleotide sequences in the sample. The chain is built from TRBV2 and TRBJ1-2; possible D gene TRBD1, 5 bases. CDR3 length equals 13 residues. From germline, CDR1 is SNHLY and CDR2 FYNNEI. V was trimmed by 1 base and J by 3 bases, leaving 6 bases between them. CDR3 sequence: CASSEVGDYGYTF. The CDR3 region has the DNA TGTGCCAGCAGTGAAGTGGGGGACTATGGCTACACCTTC.

A word on this clone: Other DNA sequences in this specimen translate into the identical CDR3. This chain links TRBV5-1 with TRBJ1-1; D not certain. This CDR3 is built from 13 residues. Trimming left V 4 bases short and J 1 base short, with 8 bases between. The germline gives CDR1 SGHRS, CDR2 YFSETQ. The CDR3 nucleotides read TGCGCCAGCAGCCAAGGGAGGAACACTGAAGCTTTCTTT. This gives the protein CASSQGRNTEAFF.

The rearrangement joins TRBV29-1 to TRBJ1-3, with D uncertain. Trimming cost V 3 bases and J 7 bases, with 10 bases left between them. This CDR3 region has 12 residues. The V gene's germline CDR1 is SQVTM and CDR2 ANQGSEA. The CDR3 region has the DNA TGCAGCGTTGACGGCAGAAGGAACACCATATATTTT. It translates to CSVDGRRNTIYF.

The V gene is TRBV18, the J gene TRBJ1-1; TRBD1 might be the D (5 bases). The CDR3 runs to 17 residues. Germline V gene sequence: CDR1 KGHSH, CDR2 LQKENI. Trimming stripped 1 base from V and 3 bases from J, with 18 bases between. The CDR3 coding sequence is TGTGCCAGCTCACCACGAGTGGACCAGGGTTCGTACACTGAAGCTTTCTTT. This encodes CASSPRVDQGSYTEAFF.

This clone was seen more than once but under ten times. This chain connects TRBV15 to TRBJ1-2, with D unclear. The CDR3 is 14 residues long. Germline CDR1 reads LNHNV; CDR2 reads YYDKDF (reference sequence). The germline V and J ends were trimmed by 4 bases and 2 bases, with 11 bases remaining between them. CDR3 protein: CATSNINENYGYTF. In nucleotides, the CDR3 is TGTGCCACCAGCAACATCAACGAGAACTATGGCTACACCTTC.

In this sample, this clone turned up a few times. The rearrangement links TRBV7-6 to TRBJ2-3; D unclear. V was clipped by 6 bases and J by 1 base, with 8 bases between them. Germline CDR1 reads SGHVS; CDR2 reads FNYEAQ. The CDR3 has 13 amino acids. In nucleotides, the CDR3 is TGTGCCAGCAGTTACAGTCGCACAGATACGCAGTATTTT. It encodes CASSYSRTDTQYF.

As to this clone: Other DNA sequences in this specimen translate into the identical CDR3. This chain joins TRBV7-9 and TRBJ1-2; D is undetermined. Trimming removed 3 bases at V and 3 bases at J, with 5 bases between. Per the germline V gene, CDR1 is SEHNR and CDR2 is FQNEAQ (reference sequence). This CDR3 spans 12 amino acids. For the CDR3, the DNA is TGTGCCAGCAGCTTGGGCCACTATGGCTACACCTTC. Its protein is CASSLGHYGYTF. The full variable domain, completed using reference TRBV7-9 and TRBJ1-2, is DTGVSQNPRHKITKRGQNVTFRCDPISEHNRLYWYRQTLGQGPEFLTYFQNEAQLEKSRLLSDRFSAERPKGSFSTLEIQRTEQGDSAMYLCASSLGHYGYTFGSGTRLTVV.

V gene TRBV4-1 combines with J gene TRBJ1-1, with TRBD1 identical over 8 bases. J gave up 0 bases and V 5 bases, and 14 bases lay outside the gene matches. Germline V gene data show CDR1 as MGHRA and CDR2 as YSYEKL. This CDR3 region has 18 residues. The CDR3 sequence: CASSTPWDRTPVNTEAFF. CDR3 DNA sequence: TGCGCCAGCAGCACCCCTTGGGACAGGACCCCCGTGAACACTGAAGCTTTCTTT.

This chain uses TRBV19 with TRBJ2-5; possibly TRBD1 for D (6 bases). CDR3 size: 14 residues. V was pared by 5 bases and J by 2 bases, with 12 bases between. Germline assignment: CDR1 LNHDA and CDR2 SQIVND (reference sequence). DNA of the CDR3: TGTGCCAGTAGTTCCCTCCAGGGGCAAGAGACCCAGTACTTC. Amino acids: CASSSLQGQETQYF. Drawing the rest from reference TRBV19 and TRBJ2-5, the complete variable domain is DGGITQSPKYLFRKEGQNVTLSCEQNLNHDAMYWYRQDPGQGLRLIYYSQIVNDFQKGDIAEGYSVSREKKESFPLTVTSAQKNPTAFYLCASSSLQGQETQYFGPGTRLLVL.

In its sample, this clone was seen a few times. This chain links TRBV5-4 with TRBJ1-2; 12 positions agree with TRBD1. After removal of 3 bases from V and 7 bases from J, the junction contained 4 bases not matched to a gene. The CDR3 extends over 14 amino acids. Germline CDR1 reads SGHNT; CDR2 reads YYREEE (reference sequence). Written as DNA, the CDR3 is TGTGCCAGCAGCTCGGGACAGGGGGCAGGTGGCTACACCTTC. Translation gives CASSSGQGAGGYTF.

The V call is TRBV7-9, the J call TRBJ1-2; D gene unclear. The V and J ends lost 6 bases and 7 bases respectively, with 12 bases between them. CDR3 length: 12 residues. Germline assignment: CDR1 SEHNR and CDR2 FQNEAQ (reference sequence). The CDR3 sequence is CASSPAEAGYTF. DNA of the CDR3: TGTGCCAGCAGTCCAGCTGAGGCTGGCTACACCTTC.

The J gene is TRBJ2-7, the V gene TRBV13; tentatively, D is TRBD1 (5 bases). The V gene lost 5 bases and the J gene lost 0 bases, with 11 bases spanning the gap. The V gene's germline CDR1 is PRHDT and CDR2 FYEKMQ (reference sequence). There are 14 residues in the CDR3. CDR3 nucleotide sequence: TGTGCCAGCAGCCGCCCAGGGTACTCCTACGAGCAGTACTTC. It specifies CASSRPGYSYEQYF.

A few counts support this clone. As DNA, the CDR3 is TGCGCCAGCAGCTTGGGACAGGGGAGTTCTGGGGCCAACGTCCTGACTTTC. Its translation is CASSLGQGSSGANVLTF. The chain has TRBV5-1 and TRBJ2-6; 8 bases match TRBD1. Germline CDR1 reads SGHRS; CDR2 reads YFSETQ. J was trimmed by 1 base and V by 0 bases; bases with no gene match: 3. The CDR3 has 17 residues.